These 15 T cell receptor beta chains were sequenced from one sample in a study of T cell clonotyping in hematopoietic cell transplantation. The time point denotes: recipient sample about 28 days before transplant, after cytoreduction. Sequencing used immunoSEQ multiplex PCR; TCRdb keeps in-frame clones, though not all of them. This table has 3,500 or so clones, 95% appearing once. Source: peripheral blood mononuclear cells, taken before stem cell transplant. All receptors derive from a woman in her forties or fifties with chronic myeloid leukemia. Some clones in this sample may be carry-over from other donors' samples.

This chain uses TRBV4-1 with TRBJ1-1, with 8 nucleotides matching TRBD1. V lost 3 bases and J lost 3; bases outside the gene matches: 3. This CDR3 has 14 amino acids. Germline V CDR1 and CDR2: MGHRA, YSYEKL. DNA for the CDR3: TGCGCCAGCAGCCAGGCAGGGGGCCACACTGAAGCTTTCTTT. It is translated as CASSQAGGHTEAFF.

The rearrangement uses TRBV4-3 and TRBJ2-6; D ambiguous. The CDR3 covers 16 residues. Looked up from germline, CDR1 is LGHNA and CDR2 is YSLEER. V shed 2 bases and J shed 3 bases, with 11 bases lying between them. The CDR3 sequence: CASSQWMGIGANVLTF. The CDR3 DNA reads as TGCGCCAGCAGCCAATGGATGGGCATTGGGGCCAACGTCCTGACTTTC.

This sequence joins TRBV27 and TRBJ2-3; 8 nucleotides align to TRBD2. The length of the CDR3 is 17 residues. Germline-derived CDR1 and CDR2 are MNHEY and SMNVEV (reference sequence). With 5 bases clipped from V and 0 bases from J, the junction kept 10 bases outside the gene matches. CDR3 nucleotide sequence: TGTGCCAGCAGTCCCCTCCCCGGGACTAGAAGCACAGATACGCAGTATTTT. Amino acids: CASSPLPGTRSTDTQYF.

The CDR3 reads CASSLVSRSGMNTDTQYF. The DNA of the CDR3 is TGTGCCAGCAGCTTAGTCTCGCGTAGCGGGATGAATACAGATACGCAGTATTTT. This chain uses TRBV11-2 with TRBJ2-3; TRBD2 agrees at 8 bases. V lost 1 base and J lost 3; bases outside the gene matches: 12. This CDR3 contains 18 residues. From germline, CDR1 is SGHAT and CDR2 FQNNGV.

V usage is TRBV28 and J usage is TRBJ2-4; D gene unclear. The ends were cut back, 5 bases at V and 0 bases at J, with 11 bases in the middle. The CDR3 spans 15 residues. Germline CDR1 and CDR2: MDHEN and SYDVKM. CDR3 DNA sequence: TGTGCCAGCAGTGACAACACACTAGCCAAAAACATTCAGTACTTC. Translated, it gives CASSDNTLAKNIQYF.

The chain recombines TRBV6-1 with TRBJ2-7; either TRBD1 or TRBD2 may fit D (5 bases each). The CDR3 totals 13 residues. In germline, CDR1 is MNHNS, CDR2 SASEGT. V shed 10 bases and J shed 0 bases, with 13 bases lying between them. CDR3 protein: CATGSGVSYEQYF. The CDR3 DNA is TGTGCCACAGGGAGTGGCGTCTCCTACGAGCAGTACTTC.

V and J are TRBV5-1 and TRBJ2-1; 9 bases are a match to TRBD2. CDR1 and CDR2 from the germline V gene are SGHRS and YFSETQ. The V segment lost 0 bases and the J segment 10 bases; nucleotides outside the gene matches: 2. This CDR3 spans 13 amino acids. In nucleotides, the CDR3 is TGCGCCAGCAGCTTGGGGCGGGAGGGAGAGCAGTTCTTC. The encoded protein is CASSLGREGEQFF. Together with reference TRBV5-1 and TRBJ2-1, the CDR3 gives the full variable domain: KAGVTQTPRYLIKTRGQQVTLSCSPISGHRSVSWYQQTPGQGLQFLFEYFSETQRNKGNFPGRFSGRQFSNSRSEMNVSTLELGDSALYLCASSLGREGEQFFGPGTRLTVL.

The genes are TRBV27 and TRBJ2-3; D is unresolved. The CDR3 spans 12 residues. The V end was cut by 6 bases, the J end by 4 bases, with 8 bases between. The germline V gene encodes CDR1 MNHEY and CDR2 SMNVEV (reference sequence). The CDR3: CASSRVADTQYF. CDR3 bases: TGTGCCAGCAGCCGGGTGGCAGATACGCAGTATTTT.

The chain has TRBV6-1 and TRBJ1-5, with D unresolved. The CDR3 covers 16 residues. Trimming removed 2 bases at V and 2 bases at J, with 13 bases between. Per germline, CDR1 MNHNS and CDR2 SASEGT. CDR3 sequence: CASSERAVHGNQPQHF. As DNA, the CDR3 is TGTGCCAGCAGTGAAAGGGCAGTCCACGGCAATCAGCCCCAGCATTTT.

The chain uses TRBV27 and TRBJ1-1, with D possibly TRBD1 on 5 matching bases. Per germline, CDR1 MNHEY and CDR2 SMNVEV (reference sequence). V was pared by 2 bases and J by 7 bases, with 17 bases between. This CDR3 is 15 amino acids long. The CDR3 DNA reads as TGTGCCAGCAGTTTACGTTCGGGGCCGCGACATGAAGCTTTCTTT. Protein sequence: CASSLRSGPRHEAFF.

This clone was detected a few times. The CDR3 sequence is CASSVWTSLDEQYF. The CDR3 DNA is TGTGCCAGCAGTGTTTGGACTAGTCTCGACGAGCAGTACTTC. This chain links TRBV2 with TRBJ2-7; 7 nucleotides line up with TRBD2. The germline CDR1 and CDR2 sequences are SNHLY and FYNNEI. Losses at the gene ends were 4 bases for V and 5 bases for J; bases not matched to a gene: 8. This CDR3 spans 14 amino acids.

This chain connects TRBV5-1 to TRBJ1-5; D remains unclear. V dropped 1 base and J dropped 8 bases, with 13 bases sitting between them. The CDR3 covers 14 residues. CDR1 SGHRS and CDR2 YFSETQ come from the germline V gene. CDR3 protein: CASSLSGPGEPQHF. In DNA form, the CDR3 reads TGCGCCAGCAGCTTGTCCGGTCCTGGAGAGCCCCAGCATTTT.

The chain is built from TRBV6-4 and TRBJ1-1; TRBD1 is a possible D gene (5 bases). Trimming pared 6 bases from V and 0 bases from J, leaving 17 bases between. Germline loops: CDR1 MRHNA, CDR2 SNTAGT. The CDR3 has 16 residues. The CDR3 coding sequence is TGTGCCAGCAGATTTAGACAGATTTCCATGAACACTGAAGCTTTCTTT. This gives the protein CASRFRQISMNTEAFF.

This CDR3 is CASSRDRMVSEAFF. The CDR3 nucleotides read TGTGCCAGCTCACGTGACAGGATGGTCTCTGAAGCTTTCTTT. The V call is TRBV18, the J call TRBJ1-1, with D perhaps TRBD1 (6 bases). The V gene lost 4 bases and the J gene lost 6 bases, with 15 bases spanning the gap. CDR1 KGHSH and CDR2 LQKENI come from the germline V gene. The CDR3 totals 14 residues.

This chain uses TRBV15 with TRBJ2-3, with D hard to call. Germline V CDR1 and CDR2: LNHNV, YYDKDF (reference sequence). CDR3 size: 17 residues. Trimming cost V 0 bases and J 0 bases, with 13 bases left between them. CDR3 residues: CATSRDLGRTSTDTQYF. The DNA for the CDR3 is TGTGCCACCAGCAGAGACCTCGGGCGGACCAGCACAGATACGCAGTATTTT. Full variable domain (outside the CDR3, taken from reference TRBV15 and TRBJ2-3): DAMVIQNPRYQVTQFGKPVTLSCSQTLNHNVMYWYQQKSSQAPKLLFHYYDKDFNNEADTPDNFQSRRPNTSFCFLDIRSPGLGDTAMYLCATSRDLGRTSTDTQYFGPGTRLTVL.